This TCR beta chain was found in a study of blood T cell repertoires in COVID-19. Overall study: Samples of COVID-19 (acute and convalescent) were obtained from the United States, Italy and Spain.

Original data processing: How many nucleated cells were present was estimated from reference gene primer amplification. Generated by immunoSEQ multiplex PCR, the TCRdb table keeps only in-frame clones and is missing some. The V and J calls and the clone size are those of that table, but D and trimming were determined from the DNA. In the table there are 350,000 to 500,000 clones, 85% to 90% of which are singletons. This clonotype was sampled from a man aged 18-30 years with COVID-19, enrolled during active disease. The sequenced material came from peripheral blood.

Here the CDR3 reads CASSPDGGNTNEKLFF. The CDR3 DNA is TGCGCCAGCAGCCCCGATGGGGGGAACACTAATGAAAAACTGTTTTTT. The chain links TRBV4-1 to TRBJ1-4; maybe TRBD1 (5 bases). Germline assignment: CDR1 MGHRA and CDR2 YSYEKL. The ends were cut back, 4 bases at V and 2 bases at J, with 14 bases in the middle. This CDR3 region has 16 residues.